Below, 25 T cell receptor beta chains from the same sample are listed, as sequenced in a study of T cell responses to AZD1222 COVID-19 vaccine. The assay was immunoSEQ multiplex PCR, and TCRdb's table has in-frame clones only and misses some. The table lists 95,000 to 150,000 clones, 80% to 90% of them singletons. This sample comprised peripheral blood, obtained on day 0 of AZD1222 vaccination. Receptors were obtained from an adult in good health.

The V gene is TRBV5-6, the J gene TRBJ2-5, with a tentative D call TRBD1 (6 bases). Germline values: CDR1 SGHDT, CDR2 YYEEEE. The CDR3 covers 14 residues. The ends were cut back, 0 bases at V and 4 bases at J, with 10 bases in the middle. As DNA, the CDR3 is TGTGCCAGCAGCTTGGGACAGGTGGGAGAGACCCAGTACTTC. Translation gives CASSLGQVGETQYF.

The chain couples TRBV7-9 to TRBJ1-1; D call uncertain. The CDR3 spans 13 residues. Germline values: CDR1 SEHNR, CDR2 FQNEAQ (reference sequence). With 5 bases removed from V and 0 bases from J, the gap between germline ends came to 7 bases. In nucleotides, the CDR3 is TGTGCCAGCAGCGGCCCTTTGAACACTGAAGCTTTCTTT. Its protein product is CASSGPLNTEAFF.

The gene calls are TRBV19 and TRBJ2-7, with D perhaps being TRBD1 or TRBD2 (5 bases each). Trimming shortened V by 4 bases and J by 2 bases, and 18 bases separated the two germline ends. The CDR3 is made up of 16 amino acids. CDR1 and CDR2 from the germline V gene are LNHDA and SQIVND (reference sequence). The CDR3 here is CASSTTPRDHPYEQYF. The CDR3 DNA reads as TGTGCCAGTAGTACCACCCCCCGGGACCACCCCTACGAGCAGTACTTC.

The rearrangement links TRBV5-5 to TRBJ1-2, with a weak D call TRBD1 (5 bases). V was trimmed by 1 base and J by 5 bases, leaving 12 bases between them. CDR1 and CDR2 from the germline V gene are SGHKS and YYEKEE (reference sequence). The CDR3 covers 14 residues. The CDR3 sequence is CASSLSWGTYGYTF. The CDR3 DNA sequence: TGTGCCAGCAGCTTGTCATGGGGGACGTATGGCTACACCTTC.

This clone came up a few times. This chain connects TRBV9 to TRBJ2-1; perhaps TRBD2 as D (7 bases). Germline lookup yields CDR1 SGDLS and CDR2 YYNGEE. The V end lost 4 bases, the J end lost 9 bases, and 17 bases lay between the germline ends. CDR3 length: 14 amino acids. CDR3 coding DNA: TGTGCCAGCAGCACCTCCCAGGGGAGGGCTGAGCAGTTCTTC. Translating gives CASSTSQGRAEQFF.

The CDR3 spells CASSSADRVAFF. CDR3 coding DNA: TGTGCCAGCAGTTCCGCCGACAGGGTGGCTTTCTTT. V is TRBV28 and J is TRBJ1-1; TRBD1 agrees at 7 bases. Germline CDR1 reads MDHEN; CDR2 reads SYDVKM. J gave up 11 bases and V 4 bases, and 7 bases lay outside the gene matches. This CDR3 contains 12 residues.

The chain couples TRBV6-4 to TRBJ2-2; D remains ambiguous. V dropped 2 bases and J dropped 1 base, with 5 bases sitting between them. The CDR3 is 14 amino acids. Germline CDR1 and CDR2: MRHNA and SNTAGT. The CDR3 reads CASSDGWNTGELFF. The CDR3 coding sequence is TGTGCCAGCAGTGACGGGTGGAACACCGGGGAGCTGTTTTTT.

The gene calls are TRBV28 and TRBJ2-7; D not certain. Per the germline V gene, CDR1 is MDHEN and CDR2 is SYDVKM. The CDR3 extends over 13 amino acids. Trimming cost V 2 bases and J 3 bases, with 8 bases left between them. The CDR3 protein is CASSLSNLYEQYF. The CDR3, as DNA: TGTGCCAGCAGTTTAAGTAACCTCTACGAGCAGTACTTC.

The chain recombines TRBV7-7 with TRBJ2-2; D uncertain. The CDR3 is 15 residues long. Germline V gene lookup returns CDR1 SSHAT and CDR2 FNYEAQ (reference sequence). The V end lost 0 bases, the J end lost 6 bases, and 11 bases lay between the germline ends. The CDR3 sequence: CASSLASDGAGELFF. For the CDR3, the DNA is TGTGCCAGCAGCTTAGCGAGCGACGGCGCCGGGGAGCTGTTTTTT.

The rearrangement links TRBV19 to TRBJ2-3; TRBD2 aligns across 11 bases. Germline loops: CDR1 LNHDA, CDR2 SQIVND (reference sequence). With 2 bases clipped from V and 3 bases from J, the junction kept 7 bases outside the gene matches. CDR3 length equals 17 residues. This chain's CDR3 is CASSIMALAGGTDTQYF. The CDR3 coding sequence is TGTGCCAGTAGTATAATGGCTCTAGCGGGAGGAACAGATACGCAGTATTTT.

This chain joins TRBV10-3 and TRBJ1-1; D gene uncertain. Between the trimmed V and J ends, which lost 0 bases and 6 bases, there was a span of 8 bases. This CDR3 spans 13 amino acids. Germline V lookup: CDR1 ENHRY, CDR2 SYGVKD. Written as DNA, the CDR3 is TGTGCCATCAGTGAGTCGATCCTGGCTGAAGCTTTCTTT. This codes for CAISESILAEAFF.

The CDR3 loop reads CASRGTASLGQYF. The CDR3 region has the DNA TGTGCCAGCCGCGGGACAGCCAGTCTCGGGCAGTACTTC. The chain is built from TRBV6-4 and TRBJ2-7, with D perhaps matching TRBD1 (7 bases). V shed 8 bases and J shed 9 bases, with 20 bases lying between them. CDR3 size: 13 residues. Looked up from germline, CDR1 is MRHNA and CDR2 is SNTAGT.

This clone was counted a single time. CDR3 nucleotide sequence: TGTGCCAGCAGCTTGGTCGACGGATCCCGACGCACCTCCTACGAGCAGTACTTC. It encodes CASSLVDGSRRTSYEQYF. This chain joins TRBV5-6 and TRBJ2-7; D remains unclear. V was shortened by 0 bases and J by 0 bases, with 19 bases between the two germline ends. Germline loops: CDR1 SGHDT, CDR2 YYEEEE. This CDR3 is 18 amino acids long.

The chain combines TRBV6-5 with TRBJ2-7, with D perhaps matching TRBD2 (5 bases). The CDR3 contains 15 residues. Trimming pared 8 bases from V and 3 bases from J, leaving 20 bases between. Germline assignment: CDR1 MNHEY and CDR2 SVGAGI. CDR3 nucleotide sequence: TGTGCCAGCTCCCAGGCGGGTATTGGCCACTACGAGCAGTACTTC. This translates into CASSQAGIGHYEQYF.

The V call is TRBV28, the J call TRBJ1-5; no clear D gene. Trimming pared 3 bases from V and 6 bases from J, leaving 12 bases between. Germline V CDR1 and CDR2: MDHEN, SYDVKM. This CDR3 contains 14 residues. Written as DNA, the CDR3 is TGTGCCAGCAGTTTGAGGGAATGGGGTCAGCCCCAGCATTTT. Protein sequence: CASSLREWGQPQHF.

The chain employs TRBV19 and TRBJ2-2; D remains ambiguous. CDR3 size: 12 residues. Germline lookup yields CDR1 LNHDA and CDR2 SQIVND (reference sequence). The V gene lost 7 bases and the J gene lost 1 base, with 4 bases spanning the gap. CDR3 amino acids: CASIGNTGELFF. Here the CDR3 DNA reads TGTGCCAGTATCGGGAACACCGGGGAGCTGTTTTTT.

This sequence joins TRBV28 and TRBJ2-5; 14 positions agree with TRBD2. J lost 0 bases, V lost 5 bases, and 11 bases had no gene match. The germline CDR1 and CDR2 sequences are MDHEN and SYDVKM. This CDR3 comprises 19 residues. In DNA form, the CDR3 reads TGTGCCAGCAGTCGCCGCGCGGGACTAGCGGGAGCGTACCAAGAGACCCAGTACTTC. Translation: CASSRRAGLAGAYQETQYF.

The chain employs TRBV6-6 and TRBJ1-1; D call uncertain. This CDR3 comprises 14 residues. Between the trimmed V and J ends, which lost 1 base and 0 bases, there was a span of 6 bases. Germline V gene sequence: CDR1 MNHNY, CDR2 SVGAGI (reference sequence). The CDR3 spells CASSYLSMNTEAFF. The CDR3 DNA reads TGTGCCAGCAGTTACTTGAGCATGAACACTGAAGCTTTCTTT.

For the CDR3, the DNA is TGTGCCAGCAGCCCTCAAGGGGGGCAGGATCAGCCCCAGCATTTT. Translation: CASSPQGGQDQPQHF. The V gene is TRBV9, the J gene TRBJ1-5, with D perhaps matching TRBD1 (6 bases). The V and J ends lost 4 bases and 5 bases respectively, with 16 bases between them. This CDR3 is 15 amino acids long. Per germline, CDR1 SGDLS and CDR2 YYNGEE.

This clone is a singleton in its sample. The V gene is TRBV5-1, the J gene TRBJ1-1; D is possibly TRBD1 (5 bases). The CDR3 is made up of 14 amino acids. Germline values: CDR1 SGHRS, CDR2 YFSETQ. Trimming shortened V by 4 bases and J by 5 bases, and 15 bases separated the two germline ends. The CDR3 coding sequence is TGCGCCAGCAGCGCTGACGGGGGGAGAACTGAAGCTTTCTTT. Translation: CASSADGGRTEAFF.

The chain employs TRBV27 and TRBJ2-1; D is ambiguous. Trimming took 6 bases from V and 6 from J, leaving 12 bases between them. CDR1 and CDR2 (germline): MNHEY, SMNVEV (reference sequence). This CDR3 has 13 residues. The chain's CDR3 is CASRFMGSNEQFF. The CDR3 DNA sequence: TGTGCCAGCAGATTTATGGGTTCCAATGAGCAGTTCTTC.

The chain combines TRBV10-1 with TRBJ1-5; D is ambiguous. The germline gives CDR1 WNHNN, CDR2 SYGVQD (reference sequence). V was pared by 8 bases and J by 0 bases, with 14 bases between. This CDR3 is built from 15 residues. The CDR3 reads CASPNGPYSNQPQHF. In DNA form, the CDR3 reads TGCGCCAGCCCAAACGGACCGTATAGCAATCAGCCCCAGCATTTT.

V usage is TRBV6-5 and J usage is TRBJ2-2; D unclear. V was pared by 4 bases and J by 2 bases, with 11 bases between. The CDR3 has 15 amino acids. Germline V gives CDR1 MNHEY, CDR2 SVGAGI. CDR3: CASSSLGSNTGELFF. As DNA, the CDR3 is TGTGCCAGCAGTTCTCTCGGCAGTAACACCGGGGAGCTGTTTTTT.

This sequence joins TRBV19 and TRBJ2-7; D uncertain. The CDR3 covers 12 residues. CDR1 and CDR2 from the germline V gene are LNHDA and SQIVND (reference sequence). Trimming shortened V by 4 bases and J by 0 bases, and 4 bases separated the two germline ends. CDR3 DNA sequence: TGTGCCAGTAGTACCAACTCCTACGAGCAGTACTTC. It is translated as CASSTNSYEQYF.

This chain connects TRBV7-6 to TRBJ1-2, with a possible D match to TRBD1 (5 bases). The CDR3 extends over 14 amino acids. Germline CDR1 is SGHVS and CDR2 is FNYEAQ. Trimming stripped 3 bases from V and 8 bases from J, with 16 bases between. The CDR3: CASSFAGGDGGYTF. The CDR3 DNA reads TGTGCCAGCAGCTTCGCCGGGGGTGACGGAGGCTACACCTTC.